A selection of T cell receptor beta chains follows, all from one sample in a study of cytomegalovirus exposure and HLA in healthy donors. Profiled with immunoSEQ multiplex PCR; TCRdb holds only in-frame clones, not every one. The sample carries approximately 97,000 clones, 81% recorded once. Sample: PBMCs. The receptors were sampled from a woman in her 70s in good health and CMV-seropositive. CDR3s include the opening cysteine and the closing phenylalanine or tryptophan. The order of the fields is clone size, J gene, CDR3 length, D gene, V gene, CDR3 protein, CDR3 DNA. The D gene is left open where the match is weak. Clone sizes are given selectively: once, few, many, or a class where the clone is expanded.

clone size: -
J gene: TRBJ1-2
CDR3 length: 15
D gene: TRBD1
V gene: TRBV7-2
CDR3 protein: CASSPTGGPNYGYTF
CDR3 DNA: TGTGCCAGCAGCCCCACAGGGGGACCTAACTATGGCTACACCTTC

clone size: -
J gene: TRBJ2-3
CDR3 length: 15
D gene: -
V gene: TRBV7-8
CDR3 protein: CASSLGLGIRDTQYF
CDR3 DNA: TGTGCCAGCAGCCTCGGACTCGGGATTAGGGATACGCAGTATTTT

clone size: once
J gene: TRBJ2-2
CDR3 length: 14
D gene: -
V gene: TRBV10-3
CDR3 protein: CAIRGDSHTGELFF
CDR3 DNA: TGTGCCATCAGGGGTGACAGTCACACCGGGGAGCTGTTTTTT

clone size: -
J gene: TRBJ2-1
CDR3 length: 14
D gene: -
V gene: TRBV29-1
CDR3 protein: CSVPRAGSYNEQFF
CDR3 DNA: TGCAGCGTCCCCCGGGCGGGGTCCTACAATGAGCAGTTCTTC

clone size: -
J gene: TRBJ1-5
CDR3 length: 16
D gene: -
V gene: TRBV4-1
CDR3 protein: CASSQDVTASNQPQHF
CDR3 DNA: TGCGCCAGCAGCCAAGATGTGACAGCTAGCAATCAGCCCCAGCATTTT

clone size: -
J gene: TRBJ2-3
CDR3 length: 15
D gene: -
V gene: TRBV7-2
CDR3 protein: CASTPGGARTDTQYF
CDR3 DNA: TGTGCCAGCACCCCCGGAGGGGCCAGGACAGATACGCAGTATTTT

clone size: -
J gene: TRBJ1-5
CDR3 length: 13
D gene: -
V gene: TRBV30
CDR3 protein: CAWSGELNQPQHF
CDR3 DNA: TGTGCCTGGAGCGGGGAGTTGAATCAGCCCCAGCATTTT

clone size: -
J gene: TRBJ2-7
CDR3 length: 14
D gene: TRBD1
V gene: TRBV10-2
CDR3 protein: CASSVGTGGDEQYF
CDR3 DNA: TGCGCCAGCAGTGTCGGGACAGGGGGCGACGAGCAGTACTTC

clone size: once
J gene: TRBJ2-2
CDR3 length: 13
D gene: -
V gene: TRBV27
CDR3 protein: CASSRTPTGELFF
CDR3 DNA: TGTGCCAGCAGTCGGACTCCAACGGGGGAGCTGTTTTTT

clone size: -
J gene: TRBJ1-1
CDR3 length: 12
D gene: TRBD1
V gene: TRBV5-4
CDR3 protein: CASSGVDREAFF
CDR3 DNA: TGTGCCAGCAGCGGGGTGGACAGGGAAGCTTTCTTT

clone size: once
J gene: TRBJ2-3
CDR3 length: 13
D gene: -
V gene: TRBV29-1
CDR3 protein: CSVDGTSTDTQYF
CDR3 DNA: TGCAGCGTTGATGGGACTAGCACAGATACGCAGTATTTT

clone size: -
J gene: TRBJ1-4
CDR3 length: 16
D gene: -
V gene: TRBV10-2
CDR3 protein: CASSDGRAATNEKLFF
CDR3 DNA: TGCGCCAGCAGTGATGGCAGGGCGGCAACTAATGAAAAACTGTTTTTT

clone size: -
J gene: TRBJ2-3
CDR3 length: 11
D gene: -
V gene: TRBV19
CDR3 protein: CAAGRADTQYF
CDR3 DNA: TGTGCCGCCGGTCGGGCAGATACGCAGTATTTT

clone size: -
J gene: TRBJ1-1
CDR3 length: 15
D gene: -
V gene: TRBV15
CDR3 protein: CATSRDQGLNTEAFF
CDR3 DNA: TGTGCCACCAGCAGAGATCAGGGGCTGAACACTGAAGCTTTCTTT

clone size: once
J gene: TRBJ1-1
CDR3 length: 15
D gene: TRBD1
V gene: TRBV5-1
CDR3 protein: CASSLDRGPYTEAFF
CDR3 DNA: TGCGCCAGCAGCTTGGACAGGGGCCCGTACACTGAAGCTTTCTTT

clone size: few
J gene: TRBJ2-7
CDR3 length: 16
D gene: TRBD2
V gene: TRBV27
CDR3 protein: CASSPLIAGGTYEQYF
CDR3 DNA: TGTGCCAGCAGTCCGCTTATAGCGGGAGGGACCTACGAGCAGTACTTC

clone size: -
J gene: TRBJ2-1
CDR3 length: 15
D gene: TRBD1
V gene: TRBV11-2
CDR3 protein: CASSLYGTGMNEQFF
CDR3 DNA: TGTGCCAGCAGCTTATACGGGACAGGGATGAATGAGCAGTTCTTC

clone size: -
J gene: TRBJ2-7
CDR3 length: 15
D gene: TRBD1
V gene: TRBV19
CDR3 protein: CASSSPGTGGLEQYF
CDR3 DNA: TGTGCCAGTAGTAGCCCCGGGACAGGGGGCCTCGAGCAGTACTTC

clone size: -
J gene: TRBJ2-7
CDR3 length: 13
D gene: -
V gene: TRBV7-6
CDR3 protein: CASSAPQGYEQYF
CDR3 DNA: TGTGCCAGCAGCGCGCCCCAGGGCTACGAGCAGTACTTC

clone size: -
J gene: TRBJ2-1
CDR3 length: 16
D gene: TRBD2
V gene: TRBV18
CDR3 protein: CASSPEAGAYYNEQFF
CDR3 DNA: TGTGCCAGCTCACCAGAAGCGGGAGCCTATTACAATGAGCAGTTCTTC

clone size: -
J gene: TRBJ1-1
CDR3 length: 15
D gene: -
V gene: TRBV5-1
CDR3 protein: CASSLWGTIDTEAFF
CDR3 DNA: TGCGCCAGCAGCTTGTGGGGGACAATCGACACTGAAGCTTTCTTT

clone size: -
J gene: TRBJ2-5
CDR3 length: 14
D gene: TRBD2
V gene: TRBV2
CDR3 protein: CASSRRGRGETQYF
CDR3 DNA: TGTGCCAGCAGTCGGCGCGGGAGGGGGGAGACCCAGTACTTC

clone size: once
J gene: TRBJ1-4
CDR3 length: 18
D gene: -
V gene: TRBV7-2
CDR3 protein: CASSLDGRGRSTNEKLFF
CDR3 DNA: TGTGCCAGCAGCTTAGATGGCAGGGGTCGATCAACTAATGAAAAACTGTTTTTT

clone size: -
J gene: TRBJ1-2
CDR3 length: 17
D gene: -
V gene: TRBV5-6
CDR3 protein: CASSGDRGVVASYGYTF
CDR3 DNA: TGTGCCAGCAGCGGGGACCGCGGGGTCGTGGCATCCTATGGCTACACCTTC

clone size: -
J gene: TRBJ1-5
CDR3 length: 16
D gene: TRBD1
V gene: TRBV7-2
CDR3 protein: CASSPDSGTVNQPQHF
CDR3 DNA: TGTGCCAGCAGCCCCGATTCAGGGACAGTGAATCAGCCCCAGCATTTT

clone size: -
J gene: TRBJ2-7
CDR3 length: 15
D gene: TRBD2
V gene: TRBV7-9
CDR3 protein: CASSPMGTSKNEQYF
CDR3 DNA: TGTGCCAGCAGCCCCATGGGGACTAGCAAAAACGAGCAGTACTTC

clone size: -
J gene: TRBJ1-6
CDR3 length: 19
D gene: -
V gene: TRBV21-1
CDR3 protein: CASGSVKARPPFYNSPLHF
CDR3 DNA: TGTGCCAGCGGGTCTGTGAAGGCTAGGCCCCCCTTTTATAATTCACCCCTCCACTTT

clone size: -
J gene: TRBJ1-3
CDR3 length: 15
D gene: -
V gene: TRBV19
CDR3 protein: CASSPQDSPGNTIYF
CDR3 DNA: TGTGCCAGTAGTCCCCAGGACAGTCCTGGAAACACCATATATTTT

clone size: -
J gene: TRBJ2-7
CDR3 length: 14
D gene: TRBD2
V gene: TRBV7-9
CDR3 protein: CASSRLSAGDEQYF
CDR3 DNA: TGTGCCAGCAGCCGACTCAGCGCGGGGGACGAGCAGTACTTC

clone size: -
J gene: TRBJ2-1
CDR3 length: 14
D gene: -
V gene: TRBV19
CDR3 protein: CASSVRLSWNEQFF
CDR3 DNA: TGTGCCAGTAGTGTCCGACTCTCTTGGAATGAGCAGTTCTTC

clone size: -
J gene: TRBJ2-1
CDR3 length: 14
D gene: TRBD2
V gene: TRBV19
CDR3 protein: CASSISGGDNEQFF
CDR3 DNA: TGTGCCAGTAGTATAAGCGGGGGGGACAATGAGCAGTTCTTC

clone size: -
J gene: TRBJ2-5
CDR3 length: 14
D gene: TRBD2
V gene: TRBV7-6
CDR3 protein: CASTQNRGGETQYF
CDR3 DNA: TGTGCCAGCACCCAAAACCGGGGGGGAGAGACCCAGTACTTC

clone size: -
J gene: TRBJ2-7
CDR3 length: 11
D gene: -
V gene: TRBV7-2
CDR3 protein: CASSLLNEQYF
CDR3 DNA: TGTGCCAGCAGCCTCTTAAACGAGCAGTACTTC

clone size: -
J gene: TRBJ2-7
CDR3 length: 17
D gene: TRBD2
V gene: TRBV27
CDR3 protein: CASASRPGLAGVWEQYF
CDR3 DNA: TGTGCCAGCGCATCGCGGCCTGGACTAGCGGGAGTCTGGGAGCAGTACTTC